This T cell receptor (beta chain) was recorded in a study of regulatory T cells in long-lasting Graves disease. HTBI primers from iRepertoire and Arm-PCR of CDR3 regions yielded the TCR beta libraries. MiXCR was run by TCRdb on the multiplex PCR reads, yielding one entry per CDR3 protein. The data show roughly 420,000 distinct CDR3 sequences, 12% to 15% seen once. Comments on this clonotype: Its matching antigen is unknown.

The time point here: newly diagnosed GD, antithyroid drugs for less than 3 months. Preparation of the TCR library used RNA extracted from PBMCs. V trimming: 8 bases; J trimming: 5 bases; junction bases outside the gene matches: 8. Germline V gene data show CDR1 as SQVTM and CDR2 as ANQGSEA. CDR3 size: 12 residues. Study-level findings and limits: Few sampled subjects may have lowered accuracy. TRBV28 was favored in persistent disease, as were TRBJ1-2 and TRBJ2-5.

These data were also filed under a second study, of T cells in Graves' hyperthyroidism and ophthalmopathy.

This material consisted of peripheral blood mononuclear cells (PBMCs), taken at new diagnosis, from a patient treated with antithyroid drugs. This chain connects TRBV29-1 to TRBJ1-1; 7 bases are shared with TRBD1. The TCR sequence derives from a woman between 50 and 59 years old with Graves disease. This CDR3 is CSTRQGMTEAFF. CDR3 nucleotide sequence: TGCAGCACCCGACAGGGAATGACTGAAGCTTTCTTT.